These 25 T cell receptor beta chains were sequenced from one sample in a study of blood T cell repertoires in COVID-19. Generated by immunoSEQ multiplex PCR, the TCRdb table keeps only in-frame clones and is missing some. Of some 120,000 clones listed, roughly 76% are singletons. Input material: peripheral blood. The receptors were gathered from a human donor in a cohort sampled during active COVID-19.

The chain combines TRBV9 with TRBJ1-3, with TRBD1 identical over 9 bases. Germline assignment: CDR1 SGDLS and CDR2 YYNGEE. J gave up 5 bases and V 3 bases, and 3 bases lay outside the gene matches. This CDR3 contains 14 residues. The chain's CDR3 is CASSAGQGRNTIYF. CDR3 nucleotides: TGTGCCAGCAGCGCTGGACAGGGGCGAAACACCATATATTTT.

CDR3 coding DNA: TGTGCCAGCAGTTTCCCCAGAGGGACAGACTACGAGCAGTACTTC. This codes for CASSFPRGTDYEQYF. The chain combines TRBV7-8 with TRBJ2-7; 7 nucleotides align to TRBD1. The CDR3 is 15 residues long. V gave up 6 bases and J gave up 3 bases; unmatched junction bases: 11. The germline gives CDR1 SGHVS, CDR2 FQNEAQ.

For the CDR3, the DNA is TGTGCCAGCAGCGCTACGAGTAACTATGGCTACACCTTC. Protein sequence: CASSATSNYGYTF. The rearrangement links TRBV7-2 to TRBJ1-2; unclear D gene. The CDR3 loop spans 13 amino acids. The germline V gene has CDR1 SGHTA and CDR2 FQGNSA. With 5 bases removed from V and 1 base from J, the gap between germline ends came to 8 bases.

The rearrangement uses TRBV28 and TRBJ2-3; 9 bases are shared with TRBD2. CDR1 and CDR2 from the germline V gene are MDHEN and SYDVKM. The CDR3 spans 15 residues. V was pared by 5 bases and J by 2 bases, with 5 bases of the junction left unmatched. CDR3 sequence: CASSLTSGFTDTQYF. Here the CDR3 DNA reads TGTGCCAGCAGTCTCACTAGCGGGTTCACAGATACGCAGTATTTT.

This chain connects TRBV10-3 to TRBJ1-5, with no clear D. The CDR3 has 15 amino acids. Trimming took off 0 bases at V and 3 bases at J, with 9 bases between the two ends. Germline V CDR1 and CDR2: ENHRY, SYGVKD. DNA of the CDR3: TGTGCCATCAGTGAGTCGGCAGGTAACAATCAGCCCCAGCATTTT. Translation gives CAISESAGNNQPQHF.

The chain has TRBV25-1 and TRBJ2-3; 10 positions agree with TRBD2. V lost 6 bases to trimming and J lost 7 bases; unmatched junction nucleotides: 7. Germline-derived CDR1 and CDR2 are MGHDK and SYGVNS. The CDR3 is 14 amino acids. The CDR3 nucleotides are TGTGCCAGCAGCCTCCTAGCGGGGGCCTATACGCAGTATTTT. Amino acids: CASSLLAGAYTQYF.

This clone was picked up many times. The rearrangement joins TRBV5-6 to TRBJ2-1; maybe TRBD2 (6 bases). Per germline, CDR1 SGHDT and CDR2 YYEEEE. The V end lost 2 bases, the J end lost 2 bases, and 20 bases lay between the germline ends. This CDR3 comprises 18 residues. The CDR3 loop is CASSFEGSLGRAYNEQFF. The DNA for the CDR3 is TGTGCCAGCAGCTTCGAGGGATCGCTCGGGAGAGCCTACAATGAGCAGTTCTTC.

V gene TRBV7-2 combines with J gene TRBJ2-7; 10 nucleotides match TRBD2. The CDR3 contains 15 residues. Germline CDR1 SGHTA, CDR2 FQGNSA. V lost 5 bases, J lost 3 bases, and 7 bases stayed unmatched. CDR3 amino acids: CASSPRTSGFYEQYF. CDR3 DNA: TGTGCCAGCAGCCCTCGGACTAGCGGATTCTACGAGCAGTACTTC. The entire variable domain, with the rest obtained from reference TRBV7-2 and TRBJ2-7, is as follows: GAGVSQSPSNKVTEKGKDVELRCDPISGHTALYWYRQSLGQGLEFLIYFQGNSAPDKSGLPSDRFSAERTGGSVSTLTIQRTQQEDSAVYLCASSPRTSGFYEQYFGPGTRLTVT.

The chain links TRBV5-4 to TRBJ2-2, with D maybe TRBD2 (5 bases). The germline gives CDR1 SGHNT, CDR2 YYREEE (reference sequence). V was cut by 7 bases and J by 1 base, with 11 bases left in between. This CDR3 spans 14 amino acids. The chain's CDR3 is CASFSGGNTGELFF. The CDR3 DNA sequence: TGTGCCAGCTTCTCAGGAGGGAACACCGGGGAGCTGTTTTTT.

In DNA form, the CDR3 reads TGTGCCAGCAGCTTAGCGGCCAGTACGACCTTC. Translating gives CASSLAASTTF. The chain carries TRBV11-1 and TRBJ1-2; D is ambiguous. V was pared by 0 bases and J by 14 bases, with 10 bases between. This CDR3 has 11 residues. Germline V gene data show CDR1 as SGHAT and CDR2 as FQDESV (reference sequence).

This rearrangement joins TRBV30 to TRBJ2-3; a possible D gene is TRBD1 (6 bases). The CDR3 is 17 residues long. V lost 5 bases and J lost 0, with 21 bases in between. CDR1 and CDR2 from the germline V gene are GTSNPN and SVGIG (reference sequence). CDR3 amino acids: CAWAKMTGDLSTDTQYF. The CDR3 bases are TGTGCCTGGGCTAAAATGACAGGAGACCTCAGCACAGATACGCAGTATTTT.

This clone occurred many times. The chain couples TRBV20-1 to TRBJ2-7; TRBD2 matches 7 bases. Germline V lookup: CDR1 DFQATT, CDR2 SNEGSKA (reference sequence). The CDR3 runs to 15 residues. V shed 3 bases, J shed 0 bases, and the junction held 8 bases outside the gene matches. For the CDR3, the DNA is TGCAGTGCTAGTCGGGGGACTACCCACTCCTACGAGCAGTACTTC. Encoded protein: CSASRGTTHSYEQYF.

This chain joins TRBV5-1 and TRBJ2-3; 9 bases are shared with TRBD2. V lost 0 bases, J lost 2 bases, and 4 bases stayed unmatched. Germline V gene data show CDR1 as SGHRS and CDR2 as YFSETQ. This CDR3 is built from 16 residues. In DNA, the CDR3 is TGCGCCAGCAGCTTGGGCCTAGCGGGGCACACAGATACGCAGTATTTT. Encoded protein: CASSLGLAGHTDTQYF.

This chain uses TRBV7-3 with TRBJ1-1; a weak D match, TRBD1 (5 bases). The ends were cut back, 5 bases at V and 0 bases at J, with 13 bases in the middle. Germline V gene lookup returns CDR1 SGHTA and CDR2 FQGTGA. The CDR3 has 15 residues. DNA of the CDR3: TGTGCCAGCAGCCCTAAGGCGGGGGTGAACACTGAAGCTTTCTTT. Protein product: CASSPKAGVNTEAFF.

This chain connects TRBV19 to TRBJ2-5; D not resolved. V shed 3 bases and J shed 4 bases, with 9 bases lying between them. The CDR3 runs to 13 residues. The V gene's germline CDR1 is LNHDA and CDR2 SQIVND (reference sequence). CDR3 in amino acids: CASSMSPSETQYF. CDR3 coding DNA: TGTGCCAGTAGTATGAGCCCCTCAGAGACCCAGTACTTC.

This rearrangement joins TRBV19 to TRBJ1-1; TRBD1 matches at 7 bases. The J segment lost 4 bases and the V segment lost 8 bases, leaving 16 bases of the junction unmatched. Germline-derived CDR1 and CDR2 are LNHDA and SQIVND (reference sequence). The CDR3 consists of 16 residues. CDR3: CASGQIGGGRGTEAFF. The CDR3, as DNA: TGTGCCAGTGGTCAAATAGGAGGGGGCCGGGGCACTGAAGCTTTCTTT.

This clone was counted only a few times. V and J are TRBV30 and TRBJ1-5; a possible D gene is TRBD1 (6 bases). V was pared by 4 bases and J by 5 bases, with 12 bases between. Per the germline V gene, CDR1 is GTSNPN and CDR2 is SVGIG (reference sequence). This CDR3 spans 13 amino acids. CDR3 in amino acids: CAWNREVDQPQHF. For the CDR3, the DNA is TGTGCCTGGAACAGGGAAGTGGATCAGCCCCAGCATTTT.

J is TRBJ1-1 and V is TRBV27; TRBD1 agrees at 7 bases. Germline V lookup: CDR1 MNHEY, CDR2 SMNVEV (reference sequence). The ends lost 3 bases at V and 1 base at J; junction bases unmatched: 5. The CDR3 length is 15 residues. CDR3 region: CASSFGYRGNTEAFF. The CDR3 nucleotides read TGTGCCAGCAGTTTCGGGTACAGGGGGAACACTGAAGCTTTCTTT.

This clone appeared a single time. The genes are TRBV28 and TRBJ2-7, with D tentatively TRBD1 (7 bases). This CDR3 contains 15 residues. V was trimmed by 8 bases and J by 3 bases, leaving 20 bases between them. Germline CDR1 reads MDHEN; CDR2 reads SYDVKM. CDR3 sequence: CASDDRVGGSYEQYF. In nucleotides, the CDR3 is TGTGCCAGCGATGACAGGGTCGGGGGAAGCTACGAGCAGTACTTC.

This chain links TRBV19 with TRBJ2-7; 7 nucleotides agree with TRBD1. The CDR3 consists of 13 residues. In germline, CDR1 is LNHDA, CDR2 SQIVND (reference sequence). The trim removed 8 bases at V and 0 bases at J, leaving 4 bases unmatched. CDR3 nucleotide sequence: TGTGCCAGTGCAGGGGGAGCCTCCTACGAGCAGTACTTC. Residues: CASAGGASYEQYF.

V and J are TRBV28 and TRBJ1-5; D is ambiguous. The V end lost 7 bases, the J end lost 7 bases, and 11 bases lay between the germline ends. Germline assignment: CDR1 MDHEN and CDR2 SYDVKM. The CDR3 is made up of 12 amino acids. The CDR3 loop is CASINPGQPQHF. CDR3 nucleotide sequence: TGTGCCAGCATCAACCCGGGGCAGCCCCAGCATTTT. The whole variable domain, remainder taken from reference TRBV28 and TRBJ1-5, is DVKVTQSSRYLVKRTGEKVFLECVQDMDHENMFWYRQDPGLGLRLIYFSYDVKMKEKGDIPEGYSVSREKKERFSLILESASTNQTSMYLCASINPGQPQHFGDGTRLSIL.

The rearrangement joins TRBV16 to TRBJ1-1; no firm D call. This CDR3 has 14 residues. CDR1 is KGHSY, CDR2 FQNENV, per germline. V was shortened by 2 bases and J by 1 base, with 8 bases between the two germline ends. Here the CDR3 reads CASSQAYTNTEAFF. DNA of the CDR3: TGTGCCAGCAGCCAAGCATACACGAACACTGAAGCTTTCTTT.

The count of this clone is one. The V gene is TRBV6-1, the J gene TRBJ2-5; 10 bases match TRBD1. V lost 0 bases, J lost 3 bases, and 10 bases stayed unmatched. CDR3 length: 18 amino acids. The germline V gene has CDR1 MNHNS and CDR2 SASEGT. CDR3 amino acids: CASSEALGRQGAKETQYF. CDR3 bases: TGTGCCAGCAGTGAAGCGTTGGGGAGACAGGGGGCCAAAGAGACCCAGTACTTC.

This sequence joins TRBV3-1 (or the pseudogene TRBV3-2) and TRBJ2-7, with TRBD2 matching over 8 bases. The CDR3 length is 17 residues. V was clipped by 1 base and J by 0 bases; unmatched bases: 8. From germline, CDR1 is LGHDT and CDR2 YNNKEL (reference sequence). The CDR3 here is CASSQVLTSGSSYEQYF. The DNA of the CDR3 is TGTGCCAGCAGCCAAGTGCTAACTAGCGGCAGCTCCTACGAGCAGTACTTC.

CDR3 loop: CASSLGQTNDEQYF. CDR3 in DNA: TGCGCCAGCAGCTTGGGGCAGACAAACGACGAGCAGTACTTC. The rearrangement links TRBV5-1 to TRBJ2-7; no reliable D call. CDR1 is SGHRS and CDR2 is YFSETQ in the germline V gene. The CDR3 extends over 14 amino acids. V lost 0 bases and J lost 5, with 12 bases in between. Supplemented by reference TRBV5-1 and TRBJ2-7, the full variable domain reads KAGVTQTPRYLIKTRGQQVTLSCSPISGHRSVSWYQQTPGQGLQFLFEYFSETQRNKGNFPGRFSGRQFSNSRSEMNVSTLELGDSALYLCASSLGQTNDEQYFGPGTRLTVT.